This is a list of T cell receptor beta chains from one sample in a study of shared clonotypes between healthy human individuals. The method was immunoSEQ multiplex PCR; TCRdb's version includes in-frame clones alone and lacks a portion of them. Among around 2.1 million clones listed, about 92% were seen once. The specimen sequenced was naive CD8+ T cells from PBMCs. Receptor source: a man aged 18 to 29 in good health. Some clones in this sample may be carry-over from other donors' samples. Each CDR3 is given with its conserved first and last residue. The D gene is left open where the match is weak. Some rows mark clone size as missing; the rest say once, few, many or name a class of expanded clone.

NA,TRBV4-3,TRBJ2-1,NA,16,TGCGCCAGCAGCCAAGATTGGCTAGCTGTCTACAATGAGCAGTTCTTC,CASSQDWLAVYNEQFF
NA,TRBV28,TRBJ1-4,NA,14,TGTGCCAGCAGGGACTCGGAGACTAATGAAAAACTGTTTTTT,CASRDSETNEKLFF
NA,TRBV6-6,TRBJ2-7,NA,11,TGTGCCGCAGGGGTATCCTACGAGCAGTACTTC,CAAGVSYEQYF
NA,TRBV9,TRBJ2-5,TRBD1,17,TGTGCCAGCAGCGTAGAGGGACAGGGGGCGCGTCGGGAGACCCAGTACTTC,CASSVEGQGARRETQYF
once,TRBV27,TRBJ1-5,TRBD1,14,TGTGCCAGCCGAGGGACAGAAGCTTATCAGCCCCAGCATTTT,CASRGTEAYQPQHF
once,TRBV5-1,TRBJ2-7,TRBD2,16,TGCGCCAGCAGCGTTCAGCTAGCGGGAGGGTCCTACGAGCAGTACTTC,CASSVQLAGGSYEQYF
NA,TRBV4-3,TRBJ2-2,TRBD2,15,TGCGCCAGCAGCCCCGGGACTAGTTCGCCCGGGGAGCTGTTTTTT,CASSPGTSSPGELFF
few,TRBV12-2,TRBJ1-5,NA,11,TGTGCAAGTCGCTCCGGATCTCCCCAGCATTTT,CASRSGSPQHF
once,TRBV5-1,TRBJ2-7,NA,15,TGCGCCAGCAGTTCTGACACCGTGGGGTCTTACGAGCAGTACTTC,CASSSDTVGSYEQYF
NA,TRBV10-3,TRBJ2-7,TRBD2,15,TGTGCCATCAGTGATTTGGCGGGAGGGACCTACGAGCAGTACTTC,CAISDLAGGTYEQYF
NA,TRBV28,TRBJ2-7,TRBD1,14,TGTGCCAGCAGCGATACAGGGGATCTCTCCGAGCAGTACTTC,CASSDTGDLSEQYF
NA,TRBV5-5,TRBJ2-7,NA,15,TGTGCCAGCAGCGTCAACAGGGGGGGTTCCTACGAGCAGTACTTC,CASSVNRGGSYEQYF
NA,TRBV18,TRBJ2-7,NA,14,TGTGCCAGCTCACCAGGGGACCCCGCTAACGAGCAGTACTTC,CASSPGDPANEQYF
NA,TRBV5-6,TRBJ2-7,NA,11,TGTGCCAGCAGCTCCATGAGGGAGCAGTACTTC,CASSSMREQYF
NA,TRBV7-2,TRBJ2-7,TRBD2,15,TGTGCCAGCAGCTCGGGACTAGCGGTTAGCTACGAGCAGTACTTC,CASSSGLAVSYEQYF
NA,TRBV4-3,TRBJ2-7,NA,17,TGCGCCAGCAGCCAAGATAACCTCGGGGCAGAATCCTACGAGCAGTACTTC,CASSQDNLGAESYEQYF
NA,TRBV5-4,TRBJ2-5,TRBD2,14,TGTGCCAGCAGCGGGGGACTAGATCAAGAGACCCAGTACTTC,CASSGGLDQETQYF
NA,TRBV4-1,TRBJ2-1,NA,12,TGCGCCAGCAGCCATACCAGAAATGAGCAGTTCTTC,CASSHTRNEQFF
few,TRBV10-1,TRBJ1-2,NA,9,TGCGCCAGGGAGTGGGGCTACACCTTC,CAREWGYTF
NA,TRBV30,TRBJ2-1,TRBD1,12,TGTGCCTGGAAGGACAGGGGGCGAGAGCAGTTCTTC,CAWKDRGREQFF
NA,TRBV5-6,TRBJ2-1,NA,11,TGTGCCAGCAGCTTCGGAGGGGAGCAGTTCTTC,CASSFGGEQFF
NA,TRBV7-9,TRBJ2-1,NA,11,TGTGCCAGCAGCGTTAGCAATGAGCAGTTCTTC,CASSVSNEQFF
NA,TRBV27,TRBJ2-1,TRBD2,15,TGTGCCAGCAGTTCCCAACTAGCGGCCTTTAATGAGCAGTTCTTC,CASSSQLAAFNEQFF
NA,TRBV2,TRBJ1-4,NA,21,TGTGCCAGCAGTGAATATTTCGAAGGTGGTGGGGGGGCTCGTGCTAATGAAAAACTGTTTTTT,CASSEYFEGGGGARANEKLFF
NA,TRBV7-2,TRBJ1-5,TRBD1,19,TGTGCCAGCAGCTTAGCCGGTGACAGGGAGGTTGCGTATTATCAGCCCCAGCATTTT,CASSLAGDREVAYYQPQHF
once,TRBV9,TRBJ2-7,NA,13,TGTGCCAGCAGTCGCAGGGGTAGCTACGAGCAGTACTTC,CASSRRGSYEQYF